The 3 T cell receptor beta chains below all came from one sample that was sequenced in a study of identical twins. MiXCR, run by TCRdb on the 5' RACE reads, gives a single entry per CDR3 protein. The sample gives around 290,000 distinct CDR3 sequences, roughly 10% of which show up once; roughly 7% is in the top ten. These data are also associated with another study on yellow fever vaccine responses in identical twins.

Sequencing was performed on CD8+ T cells sorted from blood. The receptor source for this set is a woman between 18 and 29 years old in good health.

This clonotype was seen repeatedly, ten times or more. The chain couples TRBV11-2 to TRBJ1-5; the match to TRBD1 covers 7 bases. CDR3 length equals 15 residues. V was clipped by 3 bases and J by 2 bases; unmatched bases: 4. The germline V gene has CDR1 SGHAT and CDR2 FQNNGV. DNA of the CDR3: TGTGCCAGCAGCTTGTTTACAGGGGGCAATCAGCCCCAGCATTTT. Translating gives CASSLFTGGNQPQHF. The full variable domain, with the rest looked up from reference TRBV11-2 and TRBJ1-5, is EAGVAQSPRYKIIEKRQSVAFWCNPISGHATLYWYQQILGQGPKLLIQFQNNGVVDDSQLPKDRFSAERLKGVDSTLKIQPAKLEDSAVYLCASSLFTGGNQPQHFGDGTRLSIL.

This clonotype has at least ten counts. CDR3 sequence reads: CASSLVGSYEQYF. In nucleotides, the CDR3 is TGTGCCAGCAGCTTAGTCGGTTCCTACGAGCAGTACTTC. V is TRBV11-2 and J is TRBJ2-7, with D unclear. The germline CDR1 and CDR2 sequences are SGHAT and FQNNGV. V lost 1 base, J lost 1 base, and 5 bases lay in between. There are 13 residues in the CDR3.

In its sample, this clonotype was seen a few times. This chain connects TRBV5-5 to TRBJ2-7; 7 nucleotides line up with TRBD1. The CDR3 totals 15 residues. CDR1 SGHKS and CDR2 YYEKEE come from the germline V gene (reference sequence). V shed 3 bases and J 3 bases; nucleotides not matched to a gene: 9. CDR3 DNA: TGTGCCAGCAGCTCCGACGAGGCAGGGGGCTACGAGCAGTACTTC. This sequence encodes CASSSDEAGGYEQYF.